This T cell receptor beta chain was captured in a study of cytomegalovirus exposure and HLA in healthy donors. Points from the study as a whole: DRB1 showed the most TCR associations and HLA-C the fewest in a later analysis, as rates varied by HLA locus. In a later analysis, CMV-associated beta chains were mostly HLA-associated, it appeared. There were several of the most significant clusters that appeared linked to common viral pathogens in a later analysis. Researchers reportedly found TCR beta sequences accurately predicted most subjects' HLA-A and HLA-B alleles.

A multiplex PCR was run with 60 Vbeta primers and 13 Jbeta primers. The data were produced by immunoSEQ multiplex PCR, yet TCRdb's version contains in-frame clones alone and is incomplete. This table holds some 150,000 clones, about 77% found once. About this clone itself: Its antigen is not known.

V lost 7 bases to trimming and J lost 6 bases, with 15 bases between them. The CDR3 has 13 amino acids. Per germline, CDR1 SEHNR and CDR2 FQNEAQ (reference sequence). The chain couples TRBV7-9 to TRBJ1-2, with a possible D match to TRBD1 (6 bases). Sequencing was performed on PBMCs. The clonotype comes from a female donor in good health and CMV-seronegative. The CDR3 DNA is TGTGCCAGCAACTCACAGGGTATTGATGGCTACACCTTC. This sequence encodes CASNSQGIDGYTF.